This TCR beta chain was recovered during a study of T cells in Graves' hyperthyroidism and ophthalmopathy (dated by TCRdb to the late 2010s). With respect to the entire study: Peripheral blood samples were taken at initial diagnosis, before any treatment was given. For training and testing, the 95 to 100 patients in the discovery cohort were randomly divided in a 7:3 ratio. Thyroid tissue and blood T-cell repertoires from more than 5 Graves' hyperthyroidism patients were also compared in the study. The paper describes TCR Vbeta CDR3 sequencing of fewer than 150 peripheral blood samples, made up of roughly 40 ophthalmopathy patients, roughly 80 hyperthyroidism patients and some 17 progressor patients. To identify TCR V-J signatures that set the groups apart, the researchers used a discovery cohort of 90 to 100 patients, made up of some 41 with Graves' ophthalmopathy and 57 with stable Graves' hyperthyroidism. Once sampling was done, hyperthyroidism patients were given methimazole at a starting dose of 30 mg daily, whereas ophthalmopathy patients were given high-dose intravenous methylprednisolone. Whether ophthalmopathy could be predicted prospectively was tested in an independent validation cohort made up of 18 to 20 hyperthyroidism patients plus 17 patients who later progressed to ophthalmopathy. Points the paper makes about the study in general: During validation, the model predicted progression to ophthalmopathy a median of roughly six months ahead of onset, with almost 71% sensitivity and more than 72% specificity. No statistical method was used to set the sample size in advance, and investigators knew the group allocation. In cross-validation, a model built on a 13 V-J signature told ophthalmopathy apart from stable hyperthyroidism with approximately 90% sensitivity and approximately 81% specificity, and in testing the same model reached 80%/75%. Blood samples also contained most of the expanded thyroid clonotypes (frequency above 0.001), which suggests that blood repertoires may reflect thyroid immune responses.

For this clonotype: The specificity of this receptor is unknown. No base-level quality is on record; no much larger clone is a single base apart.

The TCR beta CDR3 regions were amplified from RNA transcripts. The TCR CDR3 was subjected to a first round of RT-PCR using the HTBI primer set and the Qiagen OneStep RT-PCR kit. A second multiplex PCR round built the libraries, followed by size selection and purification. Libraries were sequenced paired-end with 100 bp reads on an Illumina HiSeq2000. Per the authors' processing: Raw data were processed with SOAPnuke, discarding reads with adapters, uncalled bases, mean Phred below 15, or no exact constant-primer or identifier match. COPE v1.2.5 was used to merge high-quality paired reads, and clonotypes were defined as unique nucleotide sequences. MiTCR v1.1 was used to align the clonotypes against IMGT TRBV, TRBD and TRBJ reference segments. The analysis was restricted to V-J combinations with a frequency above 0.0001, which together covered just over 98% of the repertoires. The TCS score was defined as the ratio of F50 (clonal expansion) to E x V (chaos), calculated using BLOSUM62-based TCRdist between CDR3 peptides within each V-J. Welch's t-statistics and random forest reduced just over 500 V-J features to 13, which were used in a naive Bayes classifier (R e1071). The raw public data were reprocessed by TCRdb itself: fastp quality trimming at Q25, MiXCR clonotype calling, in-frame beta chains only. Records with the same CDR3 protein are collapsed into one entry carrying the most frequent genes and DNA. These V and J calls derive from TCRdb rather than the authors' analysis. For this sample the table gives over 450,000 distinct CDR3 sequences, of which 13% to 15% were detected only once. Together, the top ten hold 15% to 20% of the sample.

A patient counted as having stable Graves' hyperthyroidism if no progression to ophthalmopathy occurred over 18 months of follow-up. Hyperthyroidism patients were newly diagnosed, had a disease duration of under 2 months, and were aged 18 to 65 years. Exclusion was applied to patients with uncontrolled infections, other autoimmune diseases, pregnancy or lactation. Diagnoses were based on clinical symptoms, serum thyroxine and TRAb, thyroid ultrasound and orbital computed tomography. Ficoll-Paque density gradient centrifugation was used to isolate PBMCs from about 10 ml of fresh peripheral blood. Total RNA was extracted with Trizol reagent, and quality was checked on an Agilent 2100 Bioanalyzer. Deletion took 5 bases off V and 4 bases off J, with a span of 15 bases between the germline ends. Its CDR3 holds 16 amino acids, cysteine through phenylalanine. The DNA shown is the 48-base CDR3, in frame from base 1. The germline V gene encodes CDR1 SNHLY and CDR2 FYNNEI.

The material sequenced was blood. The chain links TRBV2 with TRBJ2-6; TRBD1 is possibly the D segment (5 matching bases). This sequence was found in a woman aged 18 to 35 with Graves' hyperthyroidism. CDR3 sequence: CASSQGRHRGANVLTF. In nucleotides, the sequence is TGTGCCAGCAGTCAGGGTCGACACAGAGGGGCCAACGTCCTGACTTTC.